The 20 T cell receptor beta chains listed next were all sequenced from one sample in a study of beta chain features in type 1 diabetes. The entirety of the isolated RNA underwent reverse transcription, so expressed TCRB transcripts were sequenced. Method: immunoSEQ multiplex PCR; TCRdb's copy keeps in-frame clones and lacks some. The sample consists of fewer than 250,000 clones, 12% to 15% of them appearing once. Sequenced: naive CD4+ T cells from blood. The receptors here all came from a woman aged 40 to 55 in good health.

V is TRBV7-6 and J is TRBJ1-2, with 9 bases matching TRBD1. The CDR3 runs 14 residues. With V trimmed by 0 bases and J by 7 bases, 3 bases remained unmatched. CDR1 and CDR2 from the germline V gene are SGHVS and FNYEAQ. CDR3 region: CASSLAQGAGGYTF. CDR3 DNA: TGTGCCAGCAGCTTAGCACAGGGGGCTGGTGGCTACACCTTC.

The genes are TRBV6-4 and TRBJ2-1; 10 bases match TRBD2. The CDR3 spans 15 residues. V was pared by 2 bases and J by 8 bases, with 6 bases of the junction left unmatched. Germline lookup yields CDR1 MRHNA and CDR2 SNTAGT. This CDR3 is CASSDQRGGVYEQFF. CDR3 nucleotides: TGTGCCAGCAGTGACCAGCGGGGGGGTGTCTATGAGCAGTTCTTC.

The V and J genes are TRBV11-2 and TRBJ2-3, with D hard to call. Germline assignment: CDR1 SGHAT and CDR2 FQNNGV. V lost 8 bases and J lost 4, with 16 bases in between. This CDR3 region has 14 residues. The CDR3 coding sequence is TGTGCCAGCGAGCCTCACAAAACAGCAGATACGCAGTATTTT. Encoded protein: CASEPHKTADTQYF.

The chain uses TRBV5-4 and TRBJ2-5; 8 nucleotides match TRBD1. Germline assignment: CDR1 SGHNT and CDR2 YYREEE (reference sequence). V shed 3 bases, J shed 5 bases, and the junction held 9 bases outside the gene matches. The CDR3 is 15 amino acids. The CDR3 DNA is TGTGCCAGCAGCTCAGGACAGGGCGCGTGGGAGACCCAGTACTTC. This codes for CASSSGQGAWETQYF.

The chain combines TRBV29-1 with TRBJ2-2, with D possibly TRBD1 on 6 matching bases. The CDR3 length is 14 residues. Germline assignment: CDR1 SQVTM and CDR2 ANQGSEA. V lost 4 bases, J lost 1 base, and 10 bases lay in between. The DNA of the CDR3 is TGCAGCGTTGCAGGGGTTCTGAACACCGGGGAGCTGTTTTTT. This gives the protein CSVAGVLNTGELFF.

This clone was observed a handful of times. The rearrangement uses TRBV5-4 and TRBJ2-2, with 7 positions matching TRBD2. V shed 1 base and J 2 bases; nucleotides not matched to a gene: 8. This CDR3 contains 17 residues. CDR1 SGHNT and CDR2 YYREEE come from the germline V gene (reference sequence). CDR3 bases: TGTGCCAGCAGCTTGCCTACTAGCGTGATCAACACCGGGGAGCTGTTTTTT. It specifies CASSLPTSVINTGELFF.

This clone was counted a few times. The gene calls are TRBV5-6 and TRBJ1-5; 10 positions agree with TRBD1. Germline V gene lookup returns CDR1 SGHDT and CDR2 YYEEEE. The CDR3 has 14 residues. With 4 bases clipped from V and 5 bases from J, the junction kept 3 bases outside the gene matches. The CDR3 DNA follows: TGTGCCAGCAGCCCGGACAGGGGGGATCAGCCCCAGCATTTT. Encoded protein: CASSPDRGDQPQHF.

This clone was observed a handful of times. The chain couples TRBV6-6 to TRBJ1-2; 8 bases match TRBD1. This CDR3 comprises 14 residues. The V and J ends lost 6 bases and 4 bases, in that order; junction bases with no gene match: 7. The germline V gene has CDR1 MNHNY and CDR2 SVGAGI (reference sequence). DNA for the CDR3: TGTGCCAGCAGCCGCAGGGGGCCGGTCTATGGCTACACCTTC. Protein: CASSRRGPVYGYTF.

This clone came up a few times. This rearrangement joins TRBV4-1 to TRBJ2-5; weak D call: TRBD2 (7 bases). Germline V gene sequence: CDR1 MGHRA, CDR2 YSYEKL. V lost 4 bases, J lost 0 bases, and 18 bases lay in between. CDR3 size: 17 residues. CDR3 bases: TGCGCCAGCAGCCGCCCCGGCGGGGGCCTCTACCAAGAGACCCAGTACTTC. Its protein product is CASSRPGGGLYQETQYF.

A few counts support this clone. The rearrangement joins TRBV19 to TRBJ2-5; D remains ambiguous. The germline V gene encodes CDR1 LNHDA and CDR2 SQIVND (reference sequence). The ends were cut back, 3 bases at V and 4 bases at J, with 15 bases in the middle. CDR3 length equals 15 residues. The CDR3 DNA reads TGTGCCAGTAGTATCGGTGTCGGAGCCGGAGAGACCCAGTACTTC. Protein sequence: CASSIGVGAGETQYF.

Only a few counts were recorded for this clone. The genes are TRBV5-4 and TRBJ2-1; TRBD2 matches at 7 bases. The CDR3 totals 15 residues. Germline V gene data show CDR1 as SGHNT and CDR2 as YYREEE (reference sequence). V lost 3 bases and J lost 4; bases outside the gene matches: 7. CDR3 region: CASSSRTRDYNEQFF. As DNA, the CDR3 is TGTGCCAGCAGCTCCAGGACTAGGGATTACAATGAGCAGTTCTTC.

This clone was detected a few times. This chain uses TRBV6-1 with TRBJ2-7; D may be TRBD1 (6 bases). CDR3 length: 14 residues. Germline CDR1 MNHNS, CDR2 SASEGT. The V and J ends lost 3 bases and 5 bases respectively, with 14 bases between them. Here the CDR3 DNA reads TGTGCCAGCAGTGAGGTACCCGAGGGGGACGAGCAGTACTTC. Protein product: CASSEVPEGDEQYF.

J is TRBJ2-7 and V is TRBV4-3, with 11 bases fitting TRBD2. This CDR3 has 20 residues. The germline V gene has CDR1 LGHNA and CDR2 YSLEER. The J segment lost 6 bases and the V segment lost 0 bases, leaving 19 bases of the junction unmatched. The CDR3 protein is CASSQDPYPSGGFLGVEQYF. The CDR3 DNA reads TGCGCCAGCAGCCAAGATCCGTACCCTAGCGGGGGGTTCCTAGGAGTCGAGCAGTACTTC.

There are a few counts of this clone. The chain is built from TRBV9 and TRBJ2-5; 9 bases are shared with TRBD2. CDR1 SGDLS and CDR2 YYNGEE come from the germline V gene. J gave up 1 base and V 9 bases, and 16 bases lay outside the gene matches. This CDR3 region has 17 residues. CDR3 protein: CATKPNRGTSPQETQYF. The CDR3 nucleotides are TGTGCCACCAAACCAAACCGCGGGACTAGCCCCCAAGAGACCCAGTACTTC.

CDR3 region: CASSLQGYEQFF. The DNA for the CDR3 is TGTGCCAGCAGCCTACAGGGGTATGAGCAGTTCTTC. The genes are TRBV5-4 and TRBJ2-1; 7 positions agree with TRBD1. CDR1 and CDR2 (germline): SGHNT, YYREEE (reference sequence). The CDR3 spans 12 residues. Losses at the gene ends were 4 bases for V and 8 bases for J; bases not matched to a gene: 3.

This clone has more than one count but fewer than ten. The CDR3 spells CASSPRMGSGAGELFF. The DNA of the CDR3 is TGTGCCAGCAGCCCTAGGATGGGTAGCGGGGCCGGGGAGCTGTTTTTT. The V and J genes are TRBV5-8 and TRBJ2-2, with TRBD2 matching over 8 bases. V trimming: 4 bases; J trimming: 6 bases; junction bases outside the gene matches: 11. CDR1 and CDR2 from the germline V gene are SGHTS and YDEGEE. There are 16 residues in the CDR3.

In this sample, this clone turned up a few times. This chain links TRBV6-5 with TRBJ2-1; 10 positions match TRBD2. The germline gives CDR1 MNHEY, CDR2 SVGAGI. The length of the CDR3 is 14 residues. V gave up 7 bases and J gave up 8 bases; unmatched junction bases: 8. In nucleotides, the CDR3 is TGTGCCAGCATAAGCGGGGGGGCCGAGTATGAGCAGTTCTTC. Protein: CASISGGAEYEQFF.

This sequence joins TRBV2 and TRBJ1-3, with D perhaps TRBD1 (5 bases). The V gene's germline CDR1 is SNHLY and CDR2 FYNNEI. This CDR3 is 15 amino acids long. Between the trimmed V and J ends, which lost 3 bases and 3 bases, there was a span of 12 bases. The DNA for the CDR3 is TGTGCCAGCAGTGACGACAGTCGGTTTGGAAACACCATATATTTT. This translates into CASSDDSRFGNTIYF.

This clone was found a few times. The chain joins TRBV6-1 to TRBJ1-1; no clear D gene. Looked up from germline, CDR1 is MNHNS and CDR2 is SASEGT. The V and J ends lost 4 bases and 0 bases respectively, with 6 bases between them. CDR3 size: 13 residues. CDR3 in amino acids: CASSVKMNTEAFF. CDR3 DNA: TGTGCCAGCAGTGTTAAAATGAACACTGAAGCTTTCTTT.

This chain joins TRBV5-1 and TRBJ1-6, with D tentatively TRBD1 (5 bases). The V end was cut by 2 bases, the J end by 8 bases, with 11 bases between. The CDR3 runs to 14 residues. From germline, CDR1 is SGHRS and CDR2 YFSETQ. CDR3 sequence reads: CASSLGGADSPLHF. DNA for the CDR3: TGCGCCAGCAGCTTAGGTGGGGCGGATTCACCCCTCCACTTT.